This T cell receptor beta chain was identified in a study of blood T cells in healthy people across ages. Every sample had a minimum of 6 million PBMCs isolated. Alongside a J-beta primer mix, a sample-barcoded 5' primer served in a second PCR lasting 7 to 11 cycles. One entry per CDR3 protein results from TCRdb running MiXCR on the 5' RACE reads. Here the sample spans around 820,000 distinct CDR3 sequences, roughly 25% being singletons. This CDR3 region has 15 residues. The V and J ends lost 5 bases and 5 bases, in that order; junction bases with no gene match: 11. Germline V gene sequence: CDR1 LNHDA, CDR2 SQIVND (reference sequence). These data also formed part of another study, on T cells of mothers and their children. As reported in that work: Related pairs of mothers and children showed slightly higher, non-significant overlap versus unrelated pairs. The analysis detected no persistent microchimeric T cell clones.

The chain combines TRBV19 with TRBJ2-5; 7 nucleotides align to TRBD1. This clonotype originated in a boy aged 5 to 17 in good health. The sample was blood. Here the CDR3 reads CASSQGDPAAETQYF. The DNA for the CDR3 is TGTGCCAGTAGTCAGGGGGACCCCGCCGCCGAGACCCAGTACTTC.